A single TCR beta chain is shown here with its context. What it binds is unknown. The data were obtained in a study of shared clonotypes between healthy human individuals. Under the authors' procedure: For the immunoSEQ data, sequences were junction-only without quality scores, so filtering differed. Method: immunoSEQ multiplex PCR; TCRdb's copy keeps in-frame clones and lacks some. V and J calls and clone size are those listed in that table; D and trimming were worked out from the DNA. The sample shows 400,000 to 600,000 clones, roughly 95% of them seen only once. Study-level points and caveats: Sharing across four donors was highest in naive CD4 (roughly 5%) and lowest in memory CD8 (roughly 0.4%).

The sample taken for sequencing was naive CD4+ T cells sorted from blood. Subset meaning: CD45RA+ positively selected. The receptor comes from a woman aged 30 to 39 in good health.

The CDR3 bases are TGCAGCGTTGAAGTGACAGGGGGCTTTGGAGATACGCAGTATTTT. Its protein product is CSVEVTGGFGDTQYF. The J gene is TRBJ2-3, the V gene TRBV29-1; 10 positions match TRBD1. The CDR3 runs 15 residues. The junction had 6 bases not matched to a gene; V was cut back by 1 base and J by 5 bases. Germline lookup yields CDR1 SQVTM and CDR2 ANQGSEA.